The sequence of this TCR beta chain was determined in a study of tumor-infiltrating lymphocytes in primary liver carcinoma. Study background: The study enrolled male and female patients aged 30 to 69 years.

The source of the blood RNA was unsorted whole blood, and germline DNA was extracted as well. Before the operation took place, about 3.9 milliliters of peripheral blood were collected. CDR1 is SGHAT, CDR2 FQDESV, per germline (reference sequence). V lost 0 bases to trimming and J lost 3 bases, with 4 bases between them. This CDR3 has 13 amino acids. Broader study findings: The overlap of tumor-adjacent and tumor-blood pairs was smaller than that of tumor region pairs. Tumors and blood were compared for top-250-clone fraction, and tumors had the significantly higher value (p = 0.039).

cDNA specific to TCR beta was made from around 470 ng of total RNA, with a constant-region primer employed for priming. Slightly modified ARM-PCR served as the procedure for the TCR beta libraries. These libraries came from three rounds of nested multiplex PCR. For approximately 10 cycles apiece, the opening two PCR rounds ran with TRBV1-TRBV30 forward primers and a C-beta reverse primer. TCRdb recomputed calls from the multiplex PCR reads with MiXCR, one row per CDR3 protein. The sample has 300,000 to 350,000 distinct CDR3 sequences, 65% seen once. Relative to its sample, this clonotype is medium-sized. Its antigen is unidentified.

Material: peripheral blood. This clonotype was obtained from a middle-aged man with primary liver carcinoma and hepatitis B virus infection. The chain carries TRBV11-1 and TRBJ2-3; the D is unclear. CDR3 DNA: TGTGCCAGCAGCTTAGCGGGGACAGATACGCAGTATTTT. Translated: CASSLAGTDTQYF.